This is a list of T cell receptor beta chains from one sample in a study of T cell responses to AZD1222 COVID-19 vaccine. Profiled with immunoSEQ multiplex PCR; TCRdb holds only in-frame clones, not every one. Altogether about 180,000 clones are present, 88% being singletons, with the ten largest covering roughly 7.7%. The input for sequencing was peripheral blood, taken on day 0 of AZD1222 vaccination. The receptors stem from an adult in good health. Both conserved end residues are trimmed from each CDR3. The D gene is left open where the match is weak.

V: TRBV18
D: TRBD1
CDR3: ASSGGQSTNEKLF

V: TRBV11-3
D: TRBD2
CDR3: ASSSTGGAFNEQF

V: TRBV19
D: TRBD1
CDR3: ASSEDRGFYNEQF

V: TRBV19
D: -
CDR3: ASSPPPANSPLH

V: TRBV5-5
D: TRBD1
CDR3: ASSPRDSLNEKLF

V: TRBV7-3
D: -
CDR3: ASSVAGAAGELF

V: TRBV28
D: -
CDR3: ASSNGLVSNQPQH

V: TRBV19
D: -
CDR3: ASSVQGNSNQPQH

V: TRBV14
D: -
CDR3: ASSHHPRRAGLGEENSPLH

V: TRBV5-4
D: TRBD2
CDR3: ASSLSGTSGQETQY

V: TRBV7-3
D: TRBD1
CDR3: ASSLAAGGNEAF

V: TRBV19
D: -
CDR3: ASSIERGTTDTQY

V: TRBV18
D: -
CDR3: ASSPIPNTEAF

V: TRBV12-3/TRBV12-4
D: -
CDR3: AMGAFTQY

V: TRBV6-5
D: -
CDR3: ASSYSTGNTEAF

V: TRBV29-1
D: -
CDR3: SACNLEGIMVAF

V: TRBV9
D: -
CDR3: ASSVAGSGTGNTGELF

V: TRBV19
D: -
CDR3: AGTTGHPGANEQF

V: TRBV5-5
D: -
CDR3: ASSLQSSYEQY

V: TRBV5-1
D: -
CDR3: ASADARSTGELF

V: TRBV28
D: -
CDR3: ASRSGNEKLF

V: TRBV7-6
D: -
CDR3: ASSLVRNRNEKLF